This T cell receptor beta chain appears in the sequencing data of a study of shared T cell receptors in the human thymus (dated by TCRdb to the early 2020s). For context, the study as a whole: The study examined how self-reactive, shared T-cell receptor alpha chains are generated in the human thymus.

V is clipped by 1 base and J by 10 bases, and the sequence between their germline boundaries is 7 bases long. The germline V gene (reference sequence) specifies DFQATT as CDR1 and SNEGSKA as CDR2. There are 10 amino acids in the CDR3, from cysteine to phenylalanine inclusive. Only the CDR3 region is kept as DNA, spanning 30 bases read in frame from base 1. The receptor library was made with the immunoSEQ multiplex PCR assay. Drawn from immuneACCESS, this table holds only the in-frame rearrangements with V and J called that TCRdb kept. Clones are partly lost; checked studies trace under half to an unresolved V gene and leave the rest unexplained. The sample data list 600,000 to 900,000 clones, and over 75% of these were observed just once. The ten most abundant clones make up more than 0.01% of the sample. Points on this clone: The antigen it recognizes is unknown. The record has no base qualities; no much larger clone is one base away.

This sample was also put to use in a study of human thymus T cells. The second study's authors report: In Finland, the donors were immunologically healthy infants who were having open corrective cardiac surgery for congenital heart defects. Thymus tissue was obtained as surgical resects removed during corrective cardiac surgery. Biased V and J gene segment usage appeared to be present in both thymic and peripheral blood repertoires. The related research reported highly overlapping thymic TCR repertoires among unrelated individuals. The study used fewer than ten infant thymus samples plus four related peripheral blood samples to characterize TCR alpha and beta repertoires. The infant donors were about 6 to 244 days old, and the cohort included six or seven males and a couple of females. Thymocytes were freed from the tissue by mechanical means and kept at -70 degrees C as pellets of roughly 9-30 million cells. A QIAsymphony instrument was used to extract genomic DNA from the frozen cell pellets. The immunoSEQ multiplex PCR assay was used to amplify the TCRB and TCRAD loci from a standardized quantity of quality-controlled genomic DNA. The amplicons spanned the V(D)J region and were long enough to cover the CDR3 and allow V and J genes to be identified. Through the commercial immunoSEQ service, the amplicons were sequenced on an Illumina platform. Primer bias and sequencing errors were corrected as previously described, and TCRAD and TCRB definitions were based on the IMGT database. Repertoires were analysed with immunoSEQ Analyzer 3.0 and VDJTools, covering basic statistics, V/J segment usage, diversity estimates, rarefaction and pairwise overlap. Chao1, ChaoE, Efron-Thisted, Shannon and inverse Simpson indices were used to estimate diversity, which was also estimated on datasets down-sampled to the smallest sample. Repertoire overlap was assessed by strict matching of CDR3 nucleotide sequence, V gene and J gene, and clustering was done by Jaccard-based multidimensional scaling. On average, thymus samples gave 650,000 to 850,000 unique TCRB clonotypes, whereas blood samples gave 80,000 to 85,000.

The sequence links TRBV20-1 to TRBJ1-1, with the D gene not confidently named. The sequenced sample was thymocytes. This TCR derives from a girl less than two years old with a congenital heart defect. Donor details come from another sample of the same person, matched by shared clones. The CDR3 in this case is CSARVDGAFF. The DNA reads as follows: TGCAGTGCTAGAGTAGATGGAGCTTTCTTT.